This T cell receptor beta chain stems from a study of tumor and adjacent non-tumor tissue in lung cancer. No cell sorting was done before RNA was extracted from the tissue. The normal lung tissue was taken more than 3 cm from the tumor edge. The library came from three nested PCR rounds adapted from ARM-PCR protocols. TCRdb re-derived calls from the multiplex PCR reads in MiXCR, one entry per CDR3 protein. The sample holds around 74,000 distinct CDR3 sequences, nearly 70% seen once. The length of the CDR3 is 13 residues. Concerning this clonotype itself: Its antigen is undetermined. One junction end disagrees with the germline gene, perhaps due to a read error.

Study observations and caveats: Higher tumor TCR diversity was associated with shorter survival. Compared with tumor, normal lung showed significantly lower TCR diversity.

The gene calls are TRBV12-3 or TRBV12-4 and TRBJ2-1; 7 bases line up with TRBD2. The sample consisted of distant non-tumor lung tissue. This receptor was identified in a woman aged 45-65 years with non-small cell lung cancer. CDR3 residues: CASRPSGVNGQFF. The CDR3 DNA is TGTGCCAGCAGGCCTAGCGGCGTCAATGGGCAGTTCTTC.